Listed here is a single T cell receptor (beta chain). Its antigen is currently not known. Base-call qualities are not available, and no considerably larger clone is one nucleotide away. This specimen belongs to a study of CD4 T cells in relation to SARS-CoV-2 and coronaviruses (dated by TCRdb to about 2021). Describing the broader study: Using patient-derived lymphoblastoid cell lines, the shared crossreactive spike epitopes were mapped to their HLA restriction. A different TCR-beta assay, based on Illumina, was used to sequence expansion assays from other donors in the study. Memory CD4+ T cell crossreactivity between SARS-CoV-2 and common cold coronavirus spike proteins was assessed at the TCR clonotype level in the study. The Adaptive Biotechnologies TCR-sequencing kit was used to sequence samples from a few pre-COVID donors and the naive versus memory experiments, whereas other data were Illumina-based. Here is what the overall study found, with its caveats: Pre-pandemic and post-infection samples were not both contributed by any donor, so tracing of the source of pre-existing responses was limited. Sequencing of naive versus memory cells indicated that the assay detects memory recall responses, not primary responses primed during culture. In 65% to 70% of donors, memory CD4+ clonotypes turned up that crossrecognized SARS-CoV-2 and at least one common cold coronavirus spike. Compared with monoreactive clones, crossreactive clones had significantly weaker SARS-CoV-2-driven expansion, a result consistent with antigenic imprinting. The study was limited by small numbers of patients and tested TCRs. Because the crossreactivity analysis focused on spike protein, crossreactivity against other viral proteins was not assessed.

CD4+ T cells from unexposed donors were collected before the COVID-19 pandemic (2011-2018). Naive and memory CD4+ T cells were separated from cryopreserved PBMCs by CD4 enrichment followed by EasySep naive CD4+ T cell enrichment. The leukapheresis product used for the unexposed donors was purchased from a commercial source. PBMCs were isolated from leukapheresis product or whole blood by Ficoll-Paque PLUS gradient centrifugation. The PBMCs went either fresh into the expansion assay or into cryopreservation at -140 degrees C. The QIAamp Micro DNA Kit was used to extract genomic DNA from the CD4+ T cells. V has 11 bases trimmed and J has 1 base trimmed; junction bases matching no gene number 2. CDR1 is given as KGHDR and CDR2 as SFDVKD, both from the germline V gene. The cysteine opens and the phenylalanine closes a CDR3 of 13 amino acids. The entry retains the CDR3 DNA only, 39 bases that are in frame from base 1.

Deep-resolution immunoSEQ TCR-beta sequencing was performed on DNA from uncultured naive and memory CD4+ T cells. On the authors' methods: During preprocessing, nonproductive sequences were discarded, as were any CDR3s that did not begin with C, did not end with F or W, or were shorter than 7 amino acids. Cultured and uncultured naive and memory CD4+ repertoires were searched for previously identified spike- and CEF-reactive CDR3s. Pairwise Levenshtein distance, computed with the stringdist R package after three terminal residues were trimmed from each end, was used as the measure of CDR3 homology. The table was pulled from immuneACCESS by TCRdb, which kept in-frame rearrangements only. Such tables lose some clones; where checked, under half of the loss comes from unresolved V genes, and the rest has no known cause. From that table come the V and J calls and clone size; the DNA was used to work out D and trimming. This sample has 65,000 or so clones in its table, and about 95% of those were observed once. The top ten clones comprise roughly 0.14% of the sample.

This chain is built from TRBV24-1 and TRBJ2-3, with 10 junctional bases fitting TRBD2. The sequence was obtained from a human donor in good health. The sequenced sample was naive CD4+ T cells from PBMCs. This sample's cell subset or site label indicates: naive CD4+ T cells isolated by negative enrichment. The CDR3 sequence is CAIGTSGTDTQYF. The bases are TGTGCCATCGGGACTAGCGGCACAGATACGCAGTATTTT.